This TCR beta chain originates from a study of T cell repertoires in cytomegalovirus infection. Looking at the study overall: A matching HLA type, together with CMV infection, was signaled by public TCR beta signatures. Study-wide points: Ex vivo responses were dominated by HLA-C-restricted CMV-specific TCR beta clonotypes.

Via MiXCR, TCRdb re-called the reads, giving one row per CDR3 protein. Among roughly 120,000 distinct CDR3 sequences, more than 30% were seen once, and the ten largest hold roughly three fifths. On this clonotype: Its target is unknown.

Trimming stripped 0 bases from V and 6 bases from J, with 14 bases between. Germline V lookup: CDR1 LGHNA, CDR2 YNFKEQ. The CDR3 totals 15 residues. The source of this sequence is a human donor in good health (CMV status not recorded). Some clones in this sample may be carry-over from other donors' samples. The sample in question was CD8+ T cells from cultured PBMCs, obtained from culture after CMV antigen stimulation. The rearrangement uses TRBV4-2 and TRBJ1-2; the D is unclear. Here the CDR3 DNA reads TGTGCCAGCAGCCAAGACCAACAAGGCCTTGATGGCTACACCTTC. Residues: CASSQDQQGLDGYTF.